Listed below are T cell receptor beta chains from one sample, sequenced in a study of graft-versus-host responses after intestinal transplantation. TCRdb's table, derived via immunoSEQ multiplex PCR, lists solely in-frame clones and lacks some. The profile shows fewer than 120,000 clones, about 94% of them singletons. Their target antigens are unknown. The sequencing here drew on unstimulated CD8+ T cells sorted from spleen or lymph node cells, taken before intestinal transplant. These receptors came from a human donor who received an intestinal transplant. The CDR3 runs from the conserved cysteine through the conserved F or W. The size field is filled for only some rows; it gives once, few, many or a size class.

V	length	size	J	CDR3
TRBV4-1	14	few	TRBJ2-7	CASSQGEGGYEQYF
TRBV19	13	once	TRBJ2-7	CASGPGNSYEQYF
TRBV6-5	15	-	TRBJ1-2	CASITVAGTIYGYTF
TRBV7-9	15	-	TRBJ2-1	CASTLGTSGNVAEFF
TRBV28	19	-	TRBJ2-3	CASSFPGTSGRVLTDTQYF
TRBV7-9	13	-	TRBJ2-7	CASSDGLAGKQYF
TRBV7-8	14	-	TRBJ2-7	CASSLEDGTYEQYF
TRBV6-5	16	-	TRBJ2-3	CASSLSASGGTDTQYF
TRBV27	18	-	TRBJ1-5	CASSPGQGKGMGNQPQHF
TRBV5-5	16	-	TRBJ1-4	CASSWAGQGTNEKLFF